A single sample gave rise to the 8 T cell receptor beta chains below, sequenced in a study of cytomegalovirus exposure and HLA in healthy donors. 13 Jbeta primers and 60 Vbeta primers were used for the PCR. The assay was immunoSEQ multiplex PCR, and TCRdb's table has in-frame clones only and misses some. The table lists over 100,000 clones, around 80% of them singletons. The sequencing sample was made of PBMCs. The receptors derive from a female donor in good health and CMV-seropositive.

The rearrangement uses TRBV18 and TRBJ2-3; the match to TRBD2 covers 7 bases. Looked up from germline, CDR1 is KGHSH and CDR2 is LQKENI. This CDR3 spans 17 amino acids. Trimming cost V 0 bases and J 1 base; bases outside gene matches: 7. The DNA for the CDR3 is TGTGCCAGCTCACCACCGACTAGCAGGATGGGCACAGATACGCAGTATTTT. It translates to CASSPPTSRMGTDTQYF.

The chain uses TRBV7-6 and TRBJ2-2, with D perhaps matching TRBD1 (6 bases). Germline V lookup: CDR1 SGHVS, CDR2 FNYEAQ. V lost 2 bases and J lost 6, with 13 bases in between. CDR3 length equals 15 residues. The DNA for the CDR3 is TGTGCCAGCAGCTTATGGGAACAGGGTGCCGGGGAGCTGTTTTTT. It is translated as CASSLWEQGAGELFF.

V is TRBV5-1 and J is TRBJ2-2; tentatively, D is TRBD2 (5 bases). The length of the CDR3 is 12 residues. Per germline, CDR1 SGHRS and CDR2 YFSETQ. V was trimmed by 1 base and J by 10 bases, leaving 8 bases between them. The chain's CDR3 is CASSLSGKELFF. CDR3 nucleotide sequence: TGCGCCAGCAGCTTGTCGGGGAAGGAGCTGTTTTTT. Full variable domain (outside the CDR3, taken from reference TRBV5-1 and TRBJ2-2): KAGVTQTPRYLIKTRGQQVTLSCSPISGHRSVSWYQQTPGQGLQFLFEYFSETQRNKGNFPGRFSGRQFSNSRSEMNVSTLELGDSALYLCASSLSGKELFFGEGSRLTVL.

The chain couples TRBV2 to TRBJ1-6, with D maybe TRBD1 (6 bases). The V end lost 6 bases, the J end lost 7 bases, and 7 bases lay between the germline ends. Germline lookup yields CDR1 SNHLY and CDR2 FYNNEI. The CDR3 sequence is 12 residues long. CDR3 residues: CASRGQNSPLHF. CDR3 nucleotides: TGTGCCAGCAGGGGACAAAATTCACCCCTCCACTTT. The variable domain in full, completed from reference TRBV2 and TRBJ1-6, reads EPEVTQTPSHQVTQMGQEVILRCVPISNHLYFYWYRQILGQKVEFLVSFYNNEISEKSEIFDDQFSVERPDGSNFTLKIRSTKLEDSAMYFCASRGQNSPLHFGNGTRLTVT.

The J gene is TRBJ2-7, the V gene TRBV7-2; 12 positions match TRBD2. The CDR3 runs to 14 residues. The germline V gene encodes CDR1 SGHTA and CDR2 FQGNSA. Trimming took 3 bases from V and 4 from J; bases not matched to a gene: 1. The CDR3 nucleotides read TGTGCCAGCAGCTTGCTAGCGGGGGGGTACGAGCAGTACTTC. It codes for CASSLLAGGYEQYF.

The chain uses TRBV30 and TRBJ2-3, with D uncertain. Germline V lookup: CDR1 GTSNPN, CDR2 SVGIG (reference sequence). CDR3 length equals 15 residues. V lost 0 bases and J lost 5, with 15 bases in between. The chain's CDR3 is CAWSVNSLSGDTQYF. In DNA form, the CDR3 reads TGTGCCTGGAGTGTTAACAGTTTGTCAGGAGATACGCAGTATTTT.

V is TRBV5-1 and J is TRBJ2-7; 9 bases are shared with TRBD2. The V and J ends lost 4 bases and 2 bases, in that order; junction bases with no gene match: 7. The CDR3 spans 15 residues. Germline V gene sequence: CDR1 SGHRS, CDR2 YFSETQ. The CDR3, as DNA: TGCGCCAGCAGCCTCCAGACTAGCGGAGCCTACGAGCAGTACTTC. This gives the protein CASSLQTSGAYEQYF.

The chain couples TRBV18 to TRBJ1-3; a possible D gene is TRBD1 (5 bases). The germline gives CDR1 KGHSH, CDR2 LQKENI. The CDR3 covers 14 residues. V lost 0 bases, J lost 2 bases, and 5 bases lay in between. Here the CDR3 DNA reads TGTGCCAGCTCACCACCACAGGCTGGAAACACCATATATTTT. Amino acids: CASSPPQAGNTIYF.